A selection of T cell receptor beta chains follows, all from one sample in a study of beta chain features in type 1 diabetes. Some clones are missing from TCRdb's copy, which holds only in-frame ones; the method was immunoSEQ multiplex PCR. Of some 180,000 clones in the sample, around an eighth were seen once. The sample was central memory CD4+ T cells from blood. These receptors were obtained from a woman aged 18-35 years in good health. The CDR3 runs from the conserved cysteine through the conserved F or W. The D gene is left open where the match is weak. The size of a clone is reported for some rows only, either as once, few or many, or as a class for expanded clones.

abundance: -
v_gene: TRBV28
j_gene: TRBJ2-7
d_gene: TRBD2
CDR3nt: TGTGCCAGCAGTTCCGGACTAGCGGGAGAGATATACGAGCAGTACTTC
CDR3aa: CASSSGLAGEIYEQYF

abundance: -
v_gene: TRBV5-6
j_gene: TRBJ1-1
d_gene: -
CDR3nt: TGTGCCAGCAGCTTTGATCGGGACACTGAAGCTTTCTTT
CDR3aa: CASSFDRDTEAFF

abundance: few
v_gene: TRBV30
j_gene: TRBJ1-5
d_gene: -
CDR3nt: TGTGCCTGGAGTGCGTCATGGGGTGACAGTAAGGATCAGCCCCAGCATTTT
CDR3aa: CAWSASWGDSKDQPQHF

abundance: -
v_gene: TRBV28
j_gene: TRBJ2-5
d_gene: TRBD1
CDR3nt: TGTGCCAGCAGTTTAGGACAGGGAGAGACCCAGTACTTC
CDR3aa: CASSLGQGETQYF

abundance: few
v_gene: TRBV5-1
j_gene: TRBJ2-1
d_gene: TRBD2
CDR3nt: TGCGCCAGCAGCTTGGCCTTCGGGGGAGGGCCGGGTGAGCAGTTCTTC
CDR3aa: CASSLAFGGGPGEQFF

abundance: -
v_gene: TRBV15
j_gene: TRBJ2-1
d_gene: -
CDR3nt: TGTGCCACCAGCAGAGATCAGGCTAGCAGGAGTGAGCAGTTCTTC
CDR3aa: CATSRDQASRSEQFF

abundance: -
v_gene: TRBV18
j_gene: TRBJ2-6
d_gene: -
CDR3nt: TGTGCCAGCTCACCACAATGGGGACTTCTCTCGTCTGGGGCCAACGTCCTGACTTTC
CDR3aa: CASSPQWGLLSSGANVLTF

abundance: -
v_gene: TRBV18
j_gene: TRBJ1-1
d_gene: -
CDR3nt: TGTGCCAGCTCTCCTACCTCGAACACTGAAGCTTTCTTT
CDR3aa: CASSPTSNTEAFF

abundance: few
v_gene: TRBV5-1
j_gene: TRBJ2-1
d_gene: TRBD2
CDR3nt: TGCGCCAGCAGCCACGGGGGGACTAGCGGATACAATGAGCAGTTCTTC
CDR3aa: CASSHGGTSGYNEQFF

abundance: -
v_gene: TRBV18
j_gene: TRBJ1-1
d_gene: TRBD1
CDR3nt: TGTGCCAGCTCACCAGGGACAGGGGGCATGGTCACTGAAGCTTTCTTT
CDR3aa: CASSPGTGGMVTEAFF

abundance: few
v_gene: TRBV14
j_gene: TRBJ2-3
d_gene: TRBD1
CDR3nt: TGTGCCAGCAGCGCCACGGACAGGTCGGGTCAGCCAGATACGCAGTATTTT
CDR3aa: CASSATDRSGQPDTQYF

abundance: few
v_gene: TRBV7-2
j_gene: TRBJ1-5
d_gene: -
CDR3nt: TGTGCCAGCAGCTGGGGCACTCAGCCCCAGCATTTT
CDR3aa: CASSWGTQPQHF

abundance: -
v_gene: TRBV2
j_gene: TRBJ1-5
d_gene: TRBD1
CDR3nt: TGTGCCAGCAGTGATGCCAGGGGGAACCAGCCCCAGCATTTT
CDR3aa: CASSDARGNQPQHF

abundance: -
v_gene: TRBV7-9
j_gene: TRBJ2-7
d_gene: -
CDR3nt: TGTGCCAGCAGAAAAGAGGCCGGCCAGAGCTCCTACGAGCAGTACTTC
CDR3aa: CASRKEAGQSSYEQYF

abundance: few
v_gene: TRBV6-4
j_gene: TRBJ1-2
d_gene: -
CDR3nt: TGTGCCAGCAATCCTACCCACTCCGGGGAGAATGGCTACACCTTC
CDR3aa: CASNPTHSGENGYTF

abundance: few
v_gene: TRBV4-2
j_gene: TRBJ2-3
d_gene: TRBD2
CDR3nt: TGTGCCAGCAGCCAAAATGCTGCCTCACTAGCGGGCACAGATACGCAGTATTTT
CDR3aa: CASSQNAASLAGTDTQYF

abundance: -
v_gene: TRBV15
j_gene: TRBJ2-1
d_gene: TRBD2
CDR3nt: TGTGCCACCAGCAGAGACCAGCGGGACCACAATGAGCAGTTCTTC
CDR3aa: CATSRDQRDHNEQFF